This TCR beta chain appears in the sequencing data of a study of CD8 T cells in Susac syndrome (dated by TCRdb to about 2019). In the study overall: The study used repertoire sequencing to test whether antigen drove CD8+ T cell activation and differentiation in Susac syndrome. The clonality of the CD8+ T cell repertoire was compared across about 12 healthy donors, roughly 14 Susac syndrome patients and around 15 multiple sclerosis patients. Paper-wide results and their limitations: The number of individuals in the TCR sequencing and HLA analysis was acknowledged as relatively small.

About this clonotype: No antigen is known for it. Per-base qualities were not stored, and no clone one base away is much larger.

Peripheral blood CD8+ and CD4+ T cells from healthy donors, Susac syndrome patients and multiple sclerosis patients were profiled by high-throughput TCR beta sequencing. Treatment-naive patients with stable or active relapsing-remitting disease fulfilling revised McDonald criteria were used as multiple sclerosis controls. Bulk CD8+ and CD4+ T cells were purified by magnetic negative isolation, whereas CD8+ TEMRA cells were enriched by FACS. Blood was drawn into EDTA tubes, processed within 24 hours, and PBMCs were isolated by density gradient centrifugation. PBMCs intended for TCR sequencing were frozen in liquid nitrogen and were later thawed in a 37 degrees C water bath. A purity of at least 90% was achieved for sorted or isolated CD4+, CD8+ and CD8+ TEMRA cells. RNA was extracted using the RNeasy kit, and roughly 0.5 to 1 microgram was reverse transcribed with random hexamers. The immunoSEQ multiplex PCR assay, covering 54 Vbeta and 13 Jbeta segments, was used to amplify TCR beta CDR3 regions. Bias from PCR amplification was corrected by using a synthetic template baseline for primer optimization and for computational correction. In the original analysis: Reads were annotated to V, D and J genes according to IMGT and were analyzed with immunoSEQ Analyzer, with only productive sequences retained. Clonality was computed as one minus Shannon entropy normalized by log2 of the number of productive unique sequences. Public and private clones were assessed among the 100 most prevalent clones of each patient and control. A clone was defined as Susac-specific if it was absent from the healthy and MS cohorts, from 1052 published viral clones and from other ImmuneACCESS disease sequences. The public reads were run again by TCRdb, first through fastp at Q25 and then through MiXCR, and only productive beta chains were kept. Rows with a matching CDR3 protein are joined into one entry that keeps the most common DNA and genes. The V and J calls, along with clone size, are taken from TCRdb and not from the paper's own processing. In this sample the table shows about 290,000 distinct CDR3 sequences, 89% of which occur a single time. Clones ranked in the top ten supply approximately 0.18% of the sample.

This TCR was sampled from a human donor with multiple sclerosis. Sequenced input: CD8+ T cells from PBMCs.

The CDR3 region: CASSWGTSSYEQYF. Read as DNA, the sequence is TGTGCCAGCAGCTGGGGAACCAGCTCCTACGAGCAGTACTTC. This chain is built from TRBV5-6 and TRBJ2-7, with the D segment identity uncertain. Cut back by 3 bases and 0 bases, the V and J ends lie 10 bases apart. Including the terminal cysteine and phenylalanine, the CDR3 comprises 14 residues. The entry retains the CDR3 DNA only, 42 bases that are in frame from base 1. CDR1 SGHDT and CDR2 YYEEEE were looked up in the germline V gene.